Following are 21 T cell receptor beta chains from one sample sequenced in a study of beta chain features in type 1 diabetes. Findings and caveats of the study: All four CD4+ subsets from Type 1 diabetes patients carried moderately but significantly shorter TCRB CDR3s.

For these TCRs, the target antigens are not known. Expressed TCRB transcripts were sequenced because the entire RNA isolate underwent reverse transcription. The protocol was immunoSEQ multiplex PCR, while the TCRdb copy is restricted to in-frame clones and leaves out a portion. This table holds about 400,000 clones, around an eighth found once. Sequencing was performed on naive CD4+ T cells from blood. The receptors were gathered from a woman under 30 with type 1 diabetes.

This clone occurred once. The chain joins TRBV21-1 to TRBJ2-5; TRBD2, the D gene given by the table, was not confirmed from the DNA. TRBV21-1 is an annotated pseudogene. This CDR3 region has 15 residues. The CDR3 nucleotides read TGTGCCAGCAGCAGGCTCTCGCGGGGGCAAGAGACCCAGTACTTC. This codes for CASSRLSRGQETQYF.

Only one count was recorded for this clone. The V call is TRBV5-4, the J call TRBJ2-1, with a weak D call TRBD2 (7 bases). The ends were cut back, 4 bases at V and 3 bases at J, with 20 bases in the middle. There are 17 residues in the CDR3. Per germline, CDR1 SGHNT and CDR2 YYREEE (reference sequence). The CDR3 here is CASSRGATGLNYNEQFF. CDR3 coding DNA: TGTGCCAGCAGCCGGGGGGCGACGGGACTAAACTACAATGAGCAGTTCTTC.

V is TRBV25-1 and J is TRBJ2-1, with D possibly TRBD1 on 6 matching bases. The V gene lost 5 bases and the J gene lost 8 bases, with 13 bases spanning the gap. Germline loops: CDR1 MGHDK, CDR2 SYGVNS. The CDR3 has 13 residues. In DNA form, the CDR3 reads TGTGCCAGCAGTAATAGTGGGGGCCATGAGCAGTTCTTC. Encoded protein: CASSNSGGHEQFF.

This clone was detected only a few times. The J gene is TRBJ1-1, the V gene TRBV2, with 7 bases that match TRBD1. The CDR3 length is 14 residues. V was pared by 4 bases and J by 1 base, with 3 bases of the junction left unmatched. The germline V gene has CDR1 SNHLY and CDR2 FYNNEI. CDR3 loop: CASSVEGANTEAFF. CDR3 nucleotide sequence: TGTGCCAGCAGTGTCGAGGGGGCGAACACTGAAGCTTTCTTT.

This clone was recorded a few times. This sequence joins TRBV7-8 and TRBJ1-1, with D perhaps TRBD1 (5 bases). The V gene's germline CDR1 is SGHVS and CDR2 FQNEAQ. The CDR3 contains 13 residues. The V end lost 2 bases, the J end lost 8 bases, and 12 bases lay between the germline ends. CDR3 region: CASSLNLGGEAFF. The CDR3 DNA reads as TGTGCCAGCAGCTTAAACCTTGGGGGGGAAGCTTTCTTT.

The chain joins TRBV6-6 to TRBJ2-1, with 8 bases aligning to TRBD1. CDR1 is MNHNY and CDR2 is SVGAGI in the germline V gene (reference sequence). The CDR3 covers 13 residues. With V trimmed by 10 bases and J by 8 bases, 10 bases remained unmatched. The CDR3 region is CAIRRQGADEQFF. As DNA, the CDR3 is TGTGCCATACGTAGGCAGGGGGCCGATGAGCAGTTCTTC.

The rearrangement links TRBV9 to TRBJ2-2; the D gene is possibly TRBD1 (5 bases). In germline, CDR1 is SGDLS, CDR2 YYNGEE. The CDR3 length is 14 residues. With 2 bases removed from V and 3 bases from J, the gap between germline ends came to 8 bases. CDR3 amino acids: CASSVDTYTGELFF. Here the CDR3 DNA reads TGTGCCAGCAGCGTGGACACTTACACCGGGGAGCTGTTTTTT.

This clone was seen a handful of times. The chain has TRBV7-2 and TRBJ2-1; 10 bases map to TRBD2. This CDR3 is 15 amino acids long. The germline V gene encodes CDR1 SGHTA and CDR2 FQGNSA. Trimming took 1 base from V and 9 from J; bases not matched to a gene: 6. The CDR3 DNA reads TGTGCCAGCAGCTTAGTGGCTAGCGGGAGTACTGAGCAGTTCTTC. As protein: CASSLVASGSTEQFF. The complete variable domain, with remaining parts taken from reference TRBV7-2 and TRBJ2-1, reads GAGVSQSPSNKVTEKGKDVELRCDPISGHTALYWYRQSLGQGLEFLIYFQGNSAPDKSGLPSDRFSAERTGGSVSTLTIQRTQQEDSAVYLCASSLVASGSTEQFFGPGTRLTVL.

Only a few counts were recorded for this clone. This chain uses TRBV9 with TRBJ2-1, with D possibly matching TRBD1 (6 bases). The CDR3 extends over 14 amino acids. Germline CDR1 SGDLS, CDR2 YYNGEE. With 2 bases removed from V and 3 bases from J, the gap between germline ends came to 9 bases. CDR3 coding DNA: TGTGCCAGCAGCGTCCGGGACAACTACAATGAGCAGTTCTTC. Protein sequence: CASSVRDNYNEQFF.

The chain is built from TRBV14 and TRBJ1-1; 7 nucleotides line up with TRBD1. Germline V gene sequence: CDR1 SGHDN, CDR2 FVKESK. The J segment lost 6 bases and the V segment lost 4 bases, leaving 29 bases of the junction unmatched. The CDR3 is 21 amino acids. In nucleotides, the CDR3 is TGTGCCAGCAGCCCGCGTATTCGGGACAGCTCGCGGGATGAAGCCGCCGCTGAAGCTTTCTTT. This gives the protein CASSPRIRDSSRDEAAAEAFF. The full variable domain, completed using reference TRBV14 and TRBJ1-1, is EAGVTQFPSHSVIEKGQTVTLRCDPISGHDNLYWYRRVMGKEIKFLLHFVKESKQDESGMPNNRFLAERTGGTYSTLKVQPAELEDSGVYFCASSPRIRDSSRDEAAAEAFFGQGTRLTVV.

This clone was found a few times. The chain couples TRBV7-6 to TRBJ2-5, with 9 nucleotides matching TRBD2. V was clipped by 1 base and J by 5 bases; unmatched bases: 11. The CDR3 runs to 17 residues. Germline V gene lookup returns CDR1 SGHVS and CDR2 FNYEAQ. The CDR3 nucleotides read TGTGCCAGCAGCTTAGGTGATAGCGGGAGAGTCGGGGAGACCCAGTACTTC. Encoded protein: CASSLGDSGRVGETQYF.

This clone was picked up a small number of times. The chain is built from TRBV9 and TRBJ2-3, with unresolved D. Germline CDR1 is SGDLS and CDR2 is YYNGEE. The V and J ends lost 0 bases and 1 base respectively, with 6 bases between them. The CDR3 is made up of 14 amino acids. CDR3 coding DNA: TGTGCCAGCAGCGTAGATCTAGGCACAGATACGCAGTATTTT. It encodes CASSVDLGTDTQYF. Using reference TRBV9 and TRBJ2-3 for the parts outside the CDR3, the full variable domain is DSGVTQTPKHLITATGQRVTLRCSPRSGDLSVYWYQQSLDQGLQFLIQYYNGEERAKGNILERFSAQQFPDLHSELNLSSLELGDSALYFCASSVDLGTDTQYFGPGTRLTVL.

The chain's CDR3 is CASTRTGGTYGYTF. CDR3 nucleotide sequence: TGTGCCAGCACCAGGACAGGCGGGACCTATGGCTACACCTTC. This chain connects TRBV6-6 to TRBJ1-2, with TRBD1 matching over 7 bases. This CDR3 has 14 amino acids. V lost 7 bases, J lost 4 bases, and 9 bases stayed unmatched. In germline, CDR1 is MNHNY, CDR2 SVGAGI (reference sequence).

This clone was recorded a few times. The V and J genes are TRBV19 and TRBJ1-2; TRBD1 is a possible D gene (6 bases). The CDR3 contains 14 residues. Looked up from germline, CDR1 is LNHDA and CDR2 is SQIVND (reference sequence). V was trimmed by 6 bases and J by 4 bases, leaving 15 bases between them. In DNA form, the CDR3 reads TGTGCCAGTAGACAATCGACAGGTGCCTATGGCTACACCTTC. Translated, it gives CASRQSTGAYGYTF.

This clone has a handful of counts. The rearrangement joins TRBV7-2 to TRBJ2-7; no firm D call. The CDR3 consists of 14 residues. Trimming left V 5 bases short and J 3 bases short, with 14 bases between. The germline V gene has CDR1 SGHTA and CDR2 FQGNSA. The CDR3 here is CASSIEEQSYEQYF. CDR3 coding DNA: TGTGCCAGCAGCATCGAAGAACAGAGCTACGAGCAGTACTTC.

The chain couples TRBV2 to TRBJ2-1; 8 positions agree with TRBD2. The junction had 7 bases not matched to a gene; V was cut back by 9 bases and J by 6 bases. Germline CDR1 and CDR2: SNHLY and FYNNEI. The CDR3 covers 13 residues. CDR3 sequence (DNA): TGTGCCAGTGGACTAGCTCCTCGCAATGAGCAGTTCTTC. It codes for CASGLAPRNEQFF.

In this sample, this clone turned up a few times. The genes are TRBV6-5 and TRBJ2-7; 9 bases fit TRBD1. The germline CDR1 and CDR2 sequences are MNHEY and SVGAGI. V shed 5 bases, J shed 4 bases, and the junction held 9 bases outside the gene matches. The CDR3 runs to 15 residues. CDR3 nucleotides: TGTGCCAGCAGTAGGGTGGTCGACAGGGGGTACGAGCAGTACTTC. This translates into CASSRVVDRGYEQYF.

This rearrangement joins TRBV7-8 to TRBJ1-1; a possible D gene is TRBD1 (5 bases). CDR3 length: 16 amino acids. Germline V lookup: CDR1 SGHVS, CDR2 FQNEAQ. V was shortened by 0 bases and J by 5 bases, with 16 bases between the two germline ends. The CDR3, as DNA: TGTGCCAGCAGCTTAGCGAGTGAAGGGGCCGGGACTGAAGCTTTCTTT. Protein product: CASSLASEGAGTEAFF.

This clone was found a few times. This sample includes further DNA sequences coding for the same CDR3. J is TRBJ2-7 and V is TRBV18, with D hard to call. Germline values: CDR1 KGHSH, CDR2 LQKENI. This CDR3 is built from 13 residues. The V gene lost 3 bases and the J gene lost 2 bases, with 8 bases spanning the gap. The CDR3 coding sequence is TGTGCCAGCTCACCCGGGTCCCCCTACGAGCAGTACTTC. Its translation: CASSPGSPYEQYF.

V and J are TRBV30 and TRBJ1-3; D remains unclear. The germline V gene encodes CDR1 GTSNPN and CDR2 SVGIG (reference sequence). This CDR3 has 14 amino acids. Trimming removed 4 bases at V and 0 bases at J, with 10 bases between. The CDR3 DNA reads TGTGCCTGGAAGGTGGACTTCTCTGGAAACACCATATATTTT. Translated, it gives CAWKVDFSGNTIYF.

This clone showed up just a few times. The chain employs TRBV15 and TRBJ1-5; a possible D gene is TRBD1 (5 bases). Germline V lookup: CDR1 LNHNV, CDR2 YYDKDF (reference sequence). Trimming pared 0 bases from V and 2 bases from J, leaving 8 bases between. The CDR3 contains 15 residues. In nucleotides, the CDR3 is TGTGCCACCAGCAGAGACAGGGTAGGCAATCAGCCCCAGCATTTT. Protein sequence: CATSRDRVGNQPQHF.